Detailed here is one TCR beta chain. The antigen remains unidentified. This entry comes from a study of brain T cells in children with intractable seizures. Study-level results: Viral specificity was inferred only from CDR3 similarity; HCMV serostatus was unknown.

Libraries were prepared by immunoSEQ multiplex PCR; TCRdb keeps only in-frame clonotypes and omits some of them. The sample yields about 340,000 clones, over 90% seen once. The time point here: blood from clinic visit 5 months post-surgery; TSC patient then seizure free. Only cases whose brain tissue showed the highest T cell transcript signatures were sequenced. CDR3 length: 14 residues. Germline assignment: CDR1 MNHEY and CDR2 SVGAGI. Trimming removed 7 bases from V and 9 bases from J; junction bases left unmatched: 9. This clonotype was sampled from a boy less than two years old with tuberous sclerosis and intractable seizures. The chain joins TRBV6-5 to TRBJ2-1, with 10 bases fitting TRBD2. Sequenced material: peripheral blood, taken around 5 months after surgery. Written as DNA, the CDR3 is TGTGCCAGCATAAATCTAGCGGGAGCGGTTGAGCAGTTCTTC. Its protein is CASINLAGAVEQFF.